The following is a TCR beta chain sequence with its context. The germline V gene has CDR1 SGHRS and CDR2 YFSETQ. V was clipped by 4 bases and J by 2 bases, with 19 bases between them. The CDR3 spans 16 residues. Per the authors' pipeline: Scientists estimated how many nucleated cells there were by amplifying reference gene primers. Produced via immunoSEQ multiplex PCR; TCRdb's table is partial and in-frame only. D and trimming come from the DNA, and the V and J calls and clone size come from that table. The sample carries roughly 70,000 clones, just under 80% recorded once. This specimen comes from a study of blood T cell repertoires in COVID-19.

The receptor was isolated from a human donor in a cohort sampled during active COVID-19. The chain recombines TRBV5-1 with TRBJ2-7, with D maybe TRBD2 (7 bases). Sequencing was done on a sample of peripheral blood. The CDR3 coding sequence is TGCGCCAGCAGCCCCGGGGGCGGGAGTCGGGCCTACGAGCAGTACTTC. Its protein is CASSPGGGSRAYEQYF.